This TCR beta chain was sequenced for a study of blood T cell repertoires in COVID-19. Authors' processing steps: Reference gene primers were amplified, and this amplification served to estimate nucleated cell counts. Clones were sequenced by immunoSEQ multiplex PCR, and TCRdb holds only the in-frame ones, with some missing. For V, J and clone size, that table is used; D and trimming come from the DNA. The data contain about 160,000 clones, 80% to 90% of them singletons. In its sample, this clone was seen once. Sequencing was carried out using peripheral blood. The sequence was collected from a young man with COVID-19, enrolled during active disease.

Here the CDR3 reads CASSYLAGVSYNEQFF. CDR3 bases: TGTGCCAGCAGCTACCTAGCGGGAGTGTCCTACAATGAGCAGTTCTTC. The chain combines TRBV5-6 with TRBJ2-1; 10 bases align to TRBD2. The J segment lost 1 base and the V segment lost 3 bases, leaving 4 bases of the junction unmatched. This CDR3 is built from 16 residues. Germline lookup yields CDR1 SGHDT and CDR2 YYEEEE. Combining the CDR3 with reference TRBV5-6 and TRBJ2-1 gives the whole variable domain DAGVTQSPTHLIKTRGQQVTLRCSPKSGHDTVSWYQQALGQGPQFIFQYYEEEERQRGNFPDRFSGHQFPNYSSELNVNALLLGDSALYLCASSYLAGVSYNEQFFGPGTRLTVL.